The T cell receptor beta chain described here comes from a study of tissue T cells after allogeneic stem cell transplantation. Sequencing of TCRbeta CDR3 at survey depth gave sequences and template counts. Libraries were prepared by immunoSEQ multiplex PCR; TCRdb keeps only in-frame clonotypes and omits some of them. The data show 40,000 to 50,000 clones, around 66% seen once. The CDR3 covers 12 residues. Trimming removed 9 bases from V and 0 bases from J, with 8 bases in between. The germline V gene has CDR1 SGHND and CDR2 FRSKSL. On this clone: Antigen: not known. The gene names given are mouse names. The read gets to within 1 residue of the CDR3 end, and the germline J gene fills in the rest.

Broader study findings: Anatomically similar tissues had similar TCR repertoires within each patient.

This sequence was found in a pool of C57BL/6 mice in good health. Sample: sorted cells pooled from one or two spleens. The chain links TRBV15 to TRBJ1-1; no clear D gene. The covered CDR3 bases are TGTGCCAGTCGGCAGGCAAACACAGAAGTCTTC. Amino acids: CASRQANTEVF. The CDR3 reads in full as CASRQANTEVFF.